This T cell receptor (beta chain) was retrieved from a study of Ad26.COV2.S vaccination and SARS-CoV-2 variants. Background on the study: Into the muscle, Ad26.COV2.S was dosed once or twice, 56 days apart.

Concerning this clone: The target antigen is unknown.

General study points: People who got the vaccine or the placebo had similar non-spike TCR breadth. Measures of TCR breadth and depth may have fallen short of total T cell responses. Post-vaccination spike-specific CD8+ and CD4+ T cell responses reportedly had substantial breadth.

Sequencing was performed with immunoSEQ multiplex PCR; in TCRdb, only in-frame clones are kept and a portion is missing. The sample includes nearly 400,000 clones, 89% of them seen just once. The sample's treatment: roughly 18 received Ad26.COV2.S at low or high dose, single or two shots; five or six received placebo; per-sample allocation not given. Specimen acquisition occurred on day 63 following the initial vaccine or placebo injection. The TCR sequence derives from a person between 18 and 59 years old who received the Ad26.COV2.S COVID-19 vaccine or a placebo. This specimen consisted of peripheral blood, obtained in a trial of Ad26.COV2.S vaccine versus placebo.

CDR3 DNA sequence: TGTGCCAGCAGTCAACGGGACCGGGCTTTCTTT. Protein product: CASSQRDRAFF. The V and J genes are TRBV6-2 or TRBV6-3 and TRBJ1-1; TRBD1 is a possible D gene (5 bases). Trimming stripped 5 bases from V and 11 bases from J, with 12 bases between. Per germline, CDR1 MNHEY and CDR2 SVGEGT. This CDR3 region has 11 residues.